The clone carrying this TCR beta chain has a handful of counts. Its antigen is unknown. This entry is derived from a study of blood T cells in healthy people across ages. A second PCR, run for roughly 7 to 11 cycles, used a sample-barcoded 5' primer plus a J-beta primer mix. TCRdb reprocessed the 5' RACE reads with MiXCR, giving one entry per CDR3 protein. This table holds around 990,000 distinct CDR3 sequences, around two fifths found once. The germline CDR1 and CDR2 sequences are MNHEY and SVGAGI. This CDR3 region has 15 residues. With V trimmed by 6 bases and J by 2 bases, 10 bases remained unmatched. General study results and limits: Total diversity from one million sequenced T cells was likely underestimated. The study found more naive CD4+ cells and higher diversity in long-lived than aged donors.

This clonotype was sampled from a man between 18 and 35 years old in good health. The source material was blood. The chain couples TRBV6-5 to TRBJ2-7; 7 bases line up with TRBD1. The CDR3 sequence is CASRRTGEIPYEQYF. CDR3 DNA: TGTGCCAGCAGACGAACAGGGGAAATCCCCTACGAGCAGTACTTC.